A single sample is the source of the 21 T cell receptor beta chains below, sequenced in a study of blood T cell repertoires in COVID-19. Repertoires were generated with immunoSEQ multiplex PCR, while TCRdb's copy carries only in-frame clones and drops some. Of some 100,000 clones listed, 65% to 90% were seen once; the top ten hold roughly 2.5%. The sample consisted of PBMCs or T cells enriched from blood (not recorded which). Receptors originate from a woman between 45 and 60 years old who had recovered from COVID-19.

This chain links TRBV2 with TRBJ2-3; 9 nucleotides match TRBD2. This CDR3 has 15 amino acids. V gave up 1 base and J gave up 1 base; unmatched junction bases: 0. The germline gives CDR1 SNHLY, CDR2 FYNNEI. In DNA form, the CDR3 reads TGTGCCAGCAGTGAAGGGACTAGCGGCACAGATACGCAGTATTTT. Translating it yields CASSEGTSGTDTQYF.

The chain employs TRBV19 and TRBJ2-1; tentative D call: TRBD2 (5 bases). The V end was cut by 3 bases, the J end by 9 bases, with 12 bases between. This CDR3 has 13 residues. Germline V gene sequence: CDR1 LNHDA, CDR2 SQIVND (reference sequence). The CDR3 nucleotides read TGTGCCAGTAGTATTGTAAATGAGGGTGAGCAGTTCTTC. Residues: CASSIVNEGEQFF.

This clone was detected a few times. The chain is built from TRBV5-1 and TRBJ2-7; TRBD2 agrees at 11 bases. The CDR3 runs 15 residues. With 3 bases clipped from V and 5 bases from J, the junction kept 7 bases outside the gene matches. Germline CDR1 reads SGHRS; CDR2 reads YFSETQ. This chain's CDR3 is CASSSVAGGLDEQYF. The CDR3 DNA reads as TGCGCCAGCAGCTCTGTAGCGGGAGGGCTGGACGAGCAGTACTTC.

The chain couples TRBV5-6 to TRBJ2-1; weak D call: TRBD1 (5 bases). V was shortened by 1 base and J by 0 bases, with 14 bases between the two germline ends. Per germline, CDR1 SGHDT and CDR2 YYEEEE. This CDR3 is built from 17 residues. The CDR3: CASSLRTNHISYNEQFF. CDR3 bases: TGTGCCAGCAGCTTGAGGACAAACCATATCTCCTACAATGAGCAGTTCTTC. Drawing the rest from reference TRBV5-6 and TRBJ2-1, the complete variable domain is DAGVTQSPTHLIKTRGQQVTLRCSPKSGHDTVSWYQQALGQGPQFIFQYYEEEERQRGNFPDRFSGHQFPNYSSELNVNALLLGDSALYLCASSLRTNHISYNEQFFGPGTRLTVL.

This chain joins TRBV27 and TRBJ1-1, with TRBD1 matching over 11 bases. V lost 4 bases and J lost 6; bases outside the gene matches: 19. CDR3 length equals 19 residues. Per germline, CDR1 MNHEY and CDR2 SMNVEV (reference sequence). The CDR3 protein is CASSSQPGQGGFGAAEAFF. CDR3 DNA sequence: TGTGCCAGCAGTTCCCAGCCGGGACAGGGGGGATTTGGGGCCGCTGAAGCTTTCTTT.

The J gene is TRBJ1-5, the V gene TRBV3-1 (or the pseudogene TRBV3-2); D ambiguous. CDR1 is LGHDT and CDR2 is YNNKEL in the germline V gene (reference sequence). The V and J ends lost 0 bases and 1 base respectively, with 7 bases between them. The CDR3 is 15 amino acids. CDR3 sequence (DNA): TGTGCCAGCAGCCAAGATCGGCGGAGCAATCAGCCCCAGCATTTT. It translates to CASSQDRRSNQPQHF.

The CDR3 here is CASSRTGGEKLFF. CDR3 nucleotides: TGTGCCAGCAGCAGGACAGGGGGTGAAAAACTGTTTTTT. The rearrangement joins TRBV12-3 or TRBV12-4 to TRBJ1-4; 10 bases match TRBD1. V was pared by 6 bases and J by 7 bases, with 2 bases of the junction left unmatched. The CDR3 covers 13 residues.

This clone was observed a single time. The V gene is TRBV19, the J gene TRBJ2-1, with D possibly being TRBD2 (5 bases). Looked up from germline, CDR1 is LNHDA and CDR2 is SQIVND (reference sequence). The V end lost 0 bases, the J end lost 9 bases, and 9 bases lay between the germline ends. The CDR3 is 13 amino acids. CDR3 nucleotide sequence: TGTGCCAGTAGTATAGACCCGCGGGCTGAGCAGTTCTTC. This translates into CASSIDPRAEQFF.

This chain connects TRBV30 to TRBJ1-5; D is ambiguous. This CDR3 region has 15 residues. Looked up from germline, CDR1 is GTSNPN and CDR2 is SVGIG (reference sequence). The V gene lost 5 bases and the J gene lost 1 base, with 15 bases spanning the gap. The CDR3 sequence: CAWSHGRSSNQPQHF. The CDR3 coding sequence is TGTGCCTGGTCCCACGGGAGGTCCAGCAATCAGCCCCAGCATTTT.

The chain carries TRBV18 and TRBJ1-6; 10 bases agree with TRBD1. CDR1 is KGHSH, CDR2 LQKENI, per germline. Trimming cost V 3 bases and J 9 bases; bases outside gene matches: 11. This CDR3 has 17 amino acids. The CDR3: CASSPNRRDRGSSPLHF. CDR3 in DNA: TGTGCCAGCTCACCTAACCGCCGGGACAGGGGATCTTCACCCCTCCACTTT.

The rearrangement joins TRBV5-1 to TRBJ1-5; D may be TRBD1 (6 bases). Germline assignment: CDR1 SGHRS and CDR2 YFSETQ. Trimming shortened V by 2 bases and J by 6 bases, and 15 bases separated the two germline ends. The CDR3 totals 15 residues. The chain's CDR3 is CASSLSGEGGQPQHF. Here the CDR3 DNA reads TGCGCCAGCAGCTTATCAGGGGAAGGGGGTCAGCCCCAGCATTTT.

This clone has more than one count but fewer than ten. Mismatch with germline at one junction end may stem from a read error. The rearrangement uses TRBV19 and TRBJ2-5, with TRBD1 identical over 9 bases. This CDR3 contains 16 residues. Per the germline V gene, CDR1 is LNHDA and CDR2 is SQIVND (reference sequence). As DNA, the CDR3 is TGTGCCAGTAGTTTAGACGGGACAGGGTTTGGAGAGACCCAGTACTTC. This gives the protein CASSLDGTGFGETQYF. The whole variable domain, remainder taken from reference TRBV19 and TRBJ2-5, is DGGITQSPKYLFRKEGQNVTLSCEQNLNHDAMYWYRQDPGQGLRLIYYSQIVNDFQKGDIAEGYSVSREKKESFPLTVTSAQKNPTAFYLCASSLDGTGFGETQYFGPGTRLLVL.

V and J are TRBV9 and TRBJ1-6; 7 positions agree with TRBD1. CDR3 size: 16 residues. Germline values: CDR1 SGDLS, CDR2 YYNGEE. J was trimmed by 3 bases and V by 2 bases; bases with no gene match: 5. Here the CDR3 DNA reads TGTGCCAGCAGCGTCACCTCAGGGGGCTATAATTCACCCCTCCACTTT. It translates to CASSVTSGGYNSPLHF.

The J gene is TRBJ2-7, the V gene TRBV28; TRBD2 matches 12 bases. The V gene's germline CDR1 is MDHEN and CDR2 SYDVKM. Trimming cost V 6 bases and J 8 bases; bases outside gene matches: 14. This CDR3 has 16 amino acids. Written as DNA, the CDR3 is TGTGCCAGCAGCCCGCCGCTAGCGGGAGGGCCGGGCCAGCAGTACTTC. Encoded protein: CASSPPLAGGPGQQYF.

The V and J genes are TRBV7-2 and TRBJ1-4; 7 nucleotides line up with TRBD1. The V gene end was trimmed by 3 bases and the J gene end by 5 bases; junction bases not matched to a gene: 6. Germline V CDR1 and CDR2: SGHTA, FQGNSA. The CDR3 has 15 residues. The CDR3 loop is CASSFEGQRNEKLFF. DNA of the CDR3: TGTGCCAGCAGCTTCGAGGGACAGAGAAATGAAAAACTGTTTTTT.

V usage is TRBV15 and J usage is TRBJ1-5, with TRBD1 as a possible D gene (5 bases). V lost 3 bases, J lost 6 bases, and 9 bases lay in between. Germline V CDR1 and CDR2: LNHNV, YYDKDF (reference sequence). This CDR3 has 13 residues. This CDR3 is CATSSAGGQPQHF. The CDR3 coding sequence is TGTGCCACCAGCAGTGCCGGGGGTCAGCCCCAGCATTTT.

CDR3 bases: TGCAGCGGACACAGGGGAAATACTGAAGCTTTCTTT. The encoded protein is CSGHRGNTEAFF. The rearrangement uses TRBV29-1 and TRBJ1-1; 7 nucleotides line up with TRBD1. CDR3 length equals 12 residues. The V segment lost 7 bases and the J segment 5 bases; nucleotides outside the gene matches: 7. CDR1 is SQVTM, CDR2 ANQGSEA, per germline.

V gene TRBV15 combines with J gene TRBJ2-1, with TRBD1 matching 12 bases. The CDR3 extends over 17 amino acids. The germline V gene has CDR1 LNHNV and CDR2 YYDKDF (reference sequence). Germline trimming cut 0 bases from V and 9 bases from J; bases unmatched to any gene: 9. The CDR3 is CATSRDLGQGAAGEQFF. The CDR3 bases are TGTGCCACCAGCAGAGATCTGGGACAGGGGGCAGCAGGTGAGCAGTTCTTC.

The V call is TRBV9, the J call TRBJ2-3, with D maybe TRBD2 (5 bases). Trimming removed 3 bases at V and 4 bases at J, with 15 bases between. Germline V gene data show CDR1 as SGDLS and CDR2 as YYNGEE. The CDR3 has 15 residues. This CDR3 reads CASSAGHGVPDTQYF. The CDR3 nucleotides are TGTGCCAGCAGCGCCGGGCACGGGGTCCCAGATACGCAGTATTTT.

A single count supports this clone. The rearrangement uses TRBV7-7 and TRBJ2-3; TRBD2 matches at 9 bases. J gave up 3 bases and V 1 base, and 5 bases lay outside the gene matches. Per germline, CDR1 SSHAT and CDR2 FNYEAQ (reference sequence). CDR3 size: 16 residues. Here the CDR3 DNA reads TGTGCCAGCAGCTTAGAGATTAGCGGGAGTACAGATACGCAGTATTTT. Translated, it gives CASSLEISGSTDTQYF.

The V gene is TRBV5-6, the J gene TRBJ2-1, with TRBD2 matching over 12 bases. CDR1 and CDR2 from the germline V gene are SGHDT and YYEEEE. The V segment lost 3 bases and the J segment 3 bases; nucleotides outside the gene matches: 10. This CDR3 has 18 residues. CDR3 nucleotides: TGTGCCAGCAGCTACCGGACTAGCGGGGTTGACCACTACAATGAGCAGTTCTTC. This encodes CASSYRTSGVDHYNEQFF.